This TCR beta chain was identified during a study of T cell repertoires in cytomegalovirus infection. Study background: CMV epitopes, recently identified HLA-C-restricted and well-studied HLA-B-restricted, were used.

To note about this clonotype: What it binds is unknown.

TCRdb recomputed calls from the reads with MiXCR, one row per CDR3 protein. The table has 200,000 to 250,000 distinct CDR3 sequences, approximately 38% seen once. The sequence was obtained from a human donor in good health (CMV status not recorded). Some clones in this sample may be carry-over from other donors' samples. The source material was CD8+ T cells from cultured PBMCs, sampled from culture after CMV antigen stimulation.

The CDR3 is CASSLSRGTRSYEQYF. In DNA, the CDR3 is TGTGCCAGCAGTTTATCACGGGGGACCCGTTCCTACGAGCAGTACTTC. This chain joins TRBV27 and TRBJ2-7; possibly TRBD2 for D (6 bases). The CDR3 is 16 amino acids. From germline, CDR1 is MNHEY and CDR2 SMNVEV (reference sequence). Trimming cost V 0 bases and J 1 base, with 13 bases left between them.